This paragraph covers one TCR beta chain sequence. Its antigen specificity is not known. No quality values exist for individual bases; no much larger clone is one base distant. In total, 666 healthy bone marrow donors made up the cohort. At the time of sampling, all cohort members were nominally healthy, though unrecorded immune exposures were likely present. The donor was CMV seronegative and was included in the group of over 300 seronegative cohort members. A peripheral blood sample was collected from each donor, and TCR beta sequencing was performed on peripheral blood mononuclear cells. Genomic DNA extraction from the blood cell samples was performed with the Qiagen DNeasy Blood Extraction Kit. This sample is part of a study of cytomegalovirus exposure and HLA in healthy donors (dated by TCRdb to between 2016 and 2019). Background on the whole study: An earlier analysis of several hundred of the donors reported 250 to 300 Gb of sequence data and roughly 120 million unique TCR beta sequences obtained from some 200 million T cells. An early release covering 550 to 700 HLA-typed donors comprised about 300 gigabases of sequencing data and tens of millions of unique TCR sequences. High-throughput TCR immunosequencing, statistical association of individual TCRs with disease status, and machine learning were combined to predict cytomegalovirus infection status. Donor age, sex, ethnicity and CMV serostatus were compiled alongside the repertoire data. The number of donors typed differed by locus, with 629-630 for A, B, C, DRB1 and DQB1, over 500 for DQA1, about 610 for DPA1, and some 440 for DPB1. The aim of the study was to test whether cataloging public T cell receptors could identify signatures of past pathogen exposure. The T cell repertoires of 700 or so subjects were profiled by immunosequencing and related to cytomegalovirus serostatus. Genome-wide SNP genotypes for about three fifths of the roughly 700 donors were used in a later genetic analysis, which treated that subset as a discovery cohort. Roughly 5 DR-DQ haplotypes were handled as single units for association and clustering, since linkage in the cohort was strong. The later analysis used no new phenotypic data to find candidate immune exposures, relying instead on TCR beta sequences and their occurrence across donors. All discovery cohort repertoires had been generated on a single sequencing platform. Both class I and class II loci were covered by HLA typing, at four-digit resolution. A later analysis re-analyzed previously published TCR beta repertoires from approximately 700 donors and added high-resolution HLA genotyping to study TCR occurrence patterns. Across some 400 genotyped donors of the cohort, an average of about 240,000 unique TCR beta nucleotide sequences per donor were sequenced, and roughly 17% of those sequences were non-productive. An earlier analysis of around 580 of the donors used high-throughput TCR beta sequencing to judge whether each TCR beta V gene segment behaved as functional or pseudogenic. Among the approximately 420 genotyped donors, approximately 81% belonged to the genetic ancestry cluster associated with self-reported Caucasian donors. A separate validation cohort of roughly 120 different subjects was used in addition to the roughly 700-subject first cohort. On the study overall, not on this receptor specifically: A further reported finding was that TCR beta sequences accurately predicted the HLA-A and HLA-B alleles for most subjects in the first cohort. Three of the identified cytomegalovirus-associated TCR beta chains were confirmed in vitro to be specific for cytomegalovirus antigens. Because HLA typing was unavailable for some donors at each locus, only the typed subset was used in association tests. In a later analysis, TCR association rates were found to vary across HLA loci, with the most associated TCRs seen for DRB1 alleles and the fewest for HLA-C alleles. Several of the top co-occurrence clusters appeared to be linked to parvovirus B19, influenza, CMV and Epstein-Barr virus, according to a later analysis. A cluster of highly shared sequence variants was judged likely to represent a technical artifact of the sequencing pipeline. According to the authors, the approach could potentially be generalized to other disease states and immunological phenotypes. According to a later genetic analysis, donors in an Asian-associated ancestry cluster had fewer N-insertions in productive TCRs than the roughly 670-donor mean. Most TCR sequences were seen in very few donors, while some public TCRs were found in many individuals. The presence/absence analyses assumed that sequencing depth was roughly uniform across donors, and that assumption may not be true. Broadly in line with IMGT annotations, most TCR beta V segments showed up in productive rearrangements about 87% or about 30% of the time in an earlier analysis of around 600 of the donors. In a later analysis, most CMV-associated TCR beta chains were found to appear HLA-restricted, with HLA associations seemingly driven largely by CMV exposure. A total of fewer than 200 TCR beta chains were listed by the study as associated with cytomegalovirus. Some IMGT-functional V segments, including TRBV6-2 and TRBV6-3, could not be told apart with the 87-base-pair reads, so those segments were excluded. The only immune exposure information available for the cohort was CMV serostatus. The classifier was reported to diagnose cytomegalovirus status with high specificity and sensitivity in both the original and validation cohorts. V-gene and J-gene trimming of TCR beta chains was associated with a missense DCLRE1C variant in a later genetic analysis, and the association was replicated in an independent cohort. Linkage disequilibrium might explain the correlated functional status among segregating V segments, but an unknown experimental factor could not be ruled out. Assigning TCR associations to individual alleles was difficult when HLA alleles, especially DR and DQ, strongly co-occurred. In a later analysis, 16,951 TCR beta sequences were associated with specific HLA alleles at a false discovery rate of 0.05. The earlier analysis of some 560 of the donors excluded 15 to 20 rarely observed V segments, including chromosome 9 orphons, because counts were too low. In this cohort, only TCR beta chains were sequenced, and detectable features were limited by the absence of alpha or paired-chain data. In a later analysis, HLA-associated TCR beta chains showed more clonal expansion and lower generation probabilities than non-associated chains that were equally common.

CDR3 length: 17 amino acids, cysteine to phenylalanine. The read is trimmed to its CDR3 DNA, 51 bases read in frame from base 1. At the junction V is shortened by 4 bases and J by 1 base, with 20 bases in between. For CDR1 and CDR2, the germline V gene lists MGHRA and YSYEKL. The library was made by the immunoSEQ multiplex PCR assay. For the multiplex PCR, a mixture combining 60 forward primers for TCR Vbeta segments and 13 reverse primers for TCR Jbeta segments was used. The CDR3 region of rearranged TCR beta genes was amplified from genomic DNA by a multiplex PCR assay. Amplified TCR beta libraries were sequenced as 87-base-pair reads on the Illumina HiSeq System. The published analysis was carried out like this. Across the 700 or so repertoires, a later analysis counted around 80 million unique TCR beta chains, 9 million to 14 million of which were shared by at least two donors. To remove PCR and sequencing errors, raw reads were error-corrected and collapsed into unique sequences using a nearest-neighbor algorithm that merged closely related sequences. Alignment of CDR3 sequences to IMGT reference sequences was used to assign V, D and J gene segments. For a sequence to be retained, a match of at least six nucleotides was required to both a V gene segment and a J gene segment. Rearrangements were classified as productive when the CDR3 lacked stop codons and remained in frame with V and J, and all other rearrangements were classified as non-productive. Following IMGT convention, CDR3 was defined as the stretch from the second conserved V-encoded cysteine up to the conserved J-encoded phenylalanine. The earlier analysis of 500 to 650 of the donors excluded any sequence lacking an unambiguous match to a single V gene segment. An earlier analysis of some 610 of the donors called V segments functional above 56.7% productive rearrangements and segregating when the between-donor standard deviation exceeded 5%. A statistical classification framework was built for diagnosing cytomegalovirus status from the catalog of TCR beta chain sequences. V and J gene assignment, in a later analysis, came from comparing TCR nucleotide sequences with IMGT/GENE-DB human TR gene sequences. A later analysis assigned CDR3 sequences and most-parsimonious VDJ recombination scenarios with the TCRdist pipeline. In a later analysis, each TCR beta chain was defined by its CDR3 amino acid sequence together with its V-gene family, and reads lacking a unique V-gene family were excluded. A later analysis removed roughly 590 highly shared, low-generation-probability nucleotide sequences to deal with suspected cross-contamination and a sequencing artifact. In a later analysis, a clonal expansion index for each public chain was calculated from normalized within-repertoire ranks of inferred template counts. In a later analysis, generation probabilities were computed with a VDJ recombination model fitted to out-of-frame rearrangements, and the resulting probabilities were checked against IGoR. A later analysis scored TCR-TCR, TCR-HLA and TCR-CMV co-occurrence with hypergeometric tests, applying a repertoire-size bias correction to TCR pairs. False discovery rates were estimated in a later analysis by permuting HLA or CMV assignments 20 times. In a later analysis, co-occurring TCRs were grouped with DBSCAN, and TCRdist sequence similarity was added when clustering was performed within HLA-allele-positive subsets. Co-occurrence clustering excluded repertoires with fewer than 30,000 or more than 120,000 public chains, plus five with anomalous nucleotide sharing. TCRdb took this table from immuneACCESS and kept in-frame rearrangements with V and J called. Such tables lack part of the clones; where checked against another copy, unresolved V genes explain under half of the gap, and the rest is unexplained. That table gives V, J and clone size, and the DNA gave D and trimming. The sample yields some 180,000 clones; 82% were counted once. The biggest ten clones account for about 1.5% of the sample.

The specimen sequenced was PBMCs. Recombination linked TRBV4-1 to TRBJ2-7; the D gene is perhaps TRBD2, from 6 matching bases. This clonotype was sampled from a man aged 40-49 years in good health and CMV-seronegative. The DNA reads TGCGCCAGCAGCCCCCATGGCGCAAGCGGGTCTTCCTACGAGCAGTACTTC. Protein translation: CASSPHGASGSSYEQYF.